This T cell receptor beta chain was recorded in a study of molecular identifiers for immune sequencing clone quantification (dated by TCRdb to between 2018 and 2020). Notes on the research overall: For a replicate experiment, RNA from roughly 20,000 or 100,000 naive CD8 T cells was divided into five aliquots, and four of the five aliquots were sequenced. This methods study benchmarked molecular-identifier clustering-based TCR repertoire sequencing (MIDCIRS) and TCR RNA copy counting, using CD8 T cells to do so.

CDR1 and CDR2 are drawn from the germline V gene: MNHEY, SVGAGI. The CDR3 starts with the cysteine, ends with the phenylalanine, and has 14 residues. Only CDR3 DNA remains: 42 bases, in frame from the first base. V was cut back by 5 bases and J by 9 bases, leaving a gap of 17 bases between them. General study outcomes and caveats: Clones above 20 RNA copies held over 98% of molecules in CMV-specific effector cells but under 1% in naive cells. Highly expanded clone sizes could be underestimated if identical TCR molecules share a barcode. A single cell's worth of spiked-in Jurkat TCR RNA was reported detectable even among under 1.3 million naive CD8 T cells. Spiked-in Jurkat TCR RNA (roughly 10 copies' worth), which is not part of the donor repertoire, was contained in the naive libraries. Approximately 3.3 recovered TCR RNA copies per cell were obtained by modeling, versus roughly 10 by digital PCR, implying a capture efficiency of 30% to 35%. When barcode sub-clustering was not used, chimeric consensus sequences inflated TCR diversity, with chimeras reaching as high as 47%.

Libraries were built with PCR. This sample was sequenced with an Illumina HiSeq 4000. Bulk TCR libraries were prepared as previously described, using TCR primers listed in Table S5. Purification of total RNA was performed with the Qiagen AllPrep DNA/RNA kit. Before analysis, reads from multiple sequencing runs of the same library were pooled. The paper's data handling went like this. Reads were retained only if an exact TCR constant sequence was present, and the retained reads were trimmed to 150 nt and grouped according to their 12-nt molecular barcodes. Reads inside each barcode group were sub-clustered using a 15% Levenshtein threshold, and a quality-weighted consensus sequence was constructed for each RNA molecule. Non-functional sequences were removed, as were lower-count sequences one edit away from another. Based on fitting two negative binomial distributions, any barcode sub-cluster with under 20% of the maximum read count was discarded. TCRdb trimmed the raw reads at Q25, called clones with MiXCR and kept productive beta chains. Each record represents a unique CDR3 protein, reported with the most common genes and DNA among its rows. None of the V and J calls come from the authors' own analysis; TCRdb made them. The sample records some 650,000 distinct CDR3 sequences, 15% to 20% of which are singletons. The ten largest make up roughly 0.83% of the sample.

This clonotype has at least ten counts. Its recognized antigen is unknown. The sample holds no much larger clone one base away, and base qualities are not on file. Libraries of naive CD8 T cells were built from anywhere between about 17,000 and 1,000,000 sorted cells, with 10%, 30% or 50% of the purified RNA used. On a BD FACSAria II, naive CD8 T cells were FACS-sorted as CD8+CD4-CCR7+CD45RA+ and collected into RLT Plus buffer. Detection sensitivity was tested by spiking Jurkat RNA equal to some 10 TCR copies' worth into samples containing about 20,000-1,100,000 naive CD8 T cells. CD8 T cells were enriched with RosetteSep CD8+ T Cell Enrichment Cocktail and Ficoll-Paque, followed by ACK red cell lysis.

In this chain, TRBV6-5 is recombined with TRBJ2-4; a tentative D call is TRBD2 (5 bases match). Sequencing was carried out using naive CD8+ T cells from blood, with Jurkat cell RNA spiked in. The cell subset or site label, read with the paper, signifies: FACS-sorted CD8+CD4-CCR7+CD45RA+ naive T cells. The clonotype was recovered from a human donor in good health. Some libraries in this study had Jurkat cell RNA spiked in. CDR3 reads: CASSPGVVGIIQYF. The DNA sequence is given as TGTGCCAGCAGTCCGGGTGTTGTCGGGATCATTCAGTACTTC.